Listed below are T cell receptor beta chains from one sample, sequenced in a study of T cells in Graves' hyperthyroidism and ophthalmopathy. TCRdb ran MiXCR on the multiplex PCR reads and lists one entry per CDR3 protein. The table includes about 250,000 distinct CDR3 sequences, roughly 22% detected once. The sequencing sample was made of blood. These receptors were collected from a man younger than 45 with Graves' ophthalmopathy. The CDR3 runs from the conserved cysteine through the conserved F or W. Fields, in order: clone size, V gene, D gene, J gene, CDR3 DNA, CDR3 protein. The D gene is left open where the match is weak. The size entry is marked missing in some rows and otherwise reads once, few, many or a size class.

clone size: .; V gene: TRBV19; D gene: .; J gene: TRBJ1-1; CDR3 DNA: TGTGCCAGTAGTGTAGGCGGCACTGAAGCTTTCTTT; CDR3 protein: CASSVGGTEAFF
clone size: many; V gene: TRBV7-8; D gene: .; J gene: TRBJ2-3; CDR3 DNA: TGTGCCAGCAGCTTAAGCGCTAGCACAGATACGCAGTATTTT; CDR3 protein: CASSLSASTDTQYF
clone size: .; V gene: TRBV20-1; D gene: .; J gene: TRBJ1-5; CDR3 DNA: TGCAGTGCGACCGTCGGGGGGAGAAATCAGCCCCAGCATTTT; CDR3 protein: CSATVGGRNQPQHF
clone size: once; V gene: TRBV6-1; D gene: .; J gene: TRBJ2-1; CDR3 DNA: TGTGCCAGCAGGGAGCCTCAGGCCGGCAATGAGCAGTTCTTC; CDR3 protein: CASREPQAGNEQFF
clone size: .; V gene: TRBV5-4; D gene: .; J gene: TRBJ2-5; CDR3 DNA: TGTGCCAGCAGCCGCGAGGGGACGGGAGAGACCCAGTACTTC; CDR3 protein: CASSREGTGETQYF
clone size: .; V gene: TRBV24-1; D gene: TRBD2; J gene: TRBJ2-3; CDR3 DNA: TGTGCCACCAGTGCCCTACGCGGGAGTTCTAGCACAGATACGCAGTATTTT; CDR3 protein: CATSALRGSSSTDTQYF
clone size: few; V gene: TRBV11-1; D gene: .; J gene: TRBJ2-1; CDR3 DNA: TGTGCCAGCAGTCTAACGGGGTATGAGCAGTTCTTC; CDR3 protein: CASSLTGYEQFF
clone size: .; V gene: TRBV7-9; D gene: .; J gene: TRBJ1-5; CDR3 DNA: TGTGCCAGCAGCCCCCTGGGTCCTTTTGGACAGCCCCAGCATTTT; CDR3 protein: CASSPLGPFGQPQHF
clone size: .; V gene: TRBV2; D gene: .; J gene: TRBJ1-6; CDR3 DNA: TGTGCCAGCAGTGAACGGCAGGGGAATTCACCCCTCCACTTT; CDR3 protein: CASSERQGNSPLHF
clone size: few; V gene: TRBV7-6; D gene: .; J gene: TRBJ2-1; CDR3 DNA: TGTGCCAGCAGCTTAGTGGGCTCCGAAAACTACAATGAGCAGTTCTTC; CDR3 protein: CASSLVGSENYNEQFF
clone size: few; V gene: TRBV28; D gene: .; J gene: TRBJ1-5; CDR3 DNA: TGTGCCAGCAGCCCACCGTCGGTAAGCAATCAGCCCCAGCATTTT; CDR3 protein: CASSPPSVSNQPQHF
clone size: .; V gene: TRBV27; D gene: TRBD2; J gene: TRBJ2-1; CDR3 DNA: TGTGCCAGCAGTCTTAGCGGGAGGGGGGGCGAGCAGTTCTTC; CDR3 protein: CASSLSGRGGEQFF
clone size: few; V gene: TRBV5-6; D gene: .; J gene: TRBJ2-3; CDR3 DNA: TGTGCCAGCAGCTTTACTTCCTCCGATACGCAGTATTTT; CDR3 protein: CASSFTSSDTQYF
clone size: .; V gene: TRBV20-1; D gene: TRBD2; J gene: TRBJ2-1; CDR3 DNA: TGCAGTGTCGTAGCGGGAGGCCTCGCCGGTGGGTCCTACAATGAGCAGTTCTTC; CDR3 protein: CSVVAGGLAGGSYNEQFF
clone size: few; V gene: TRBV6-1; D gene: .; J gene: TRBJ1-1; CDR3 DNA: TGTGCCAGCAAGGGCGACAAAGTGGAAGCTTTCTTT; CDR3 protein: CASKGDKVEAFF
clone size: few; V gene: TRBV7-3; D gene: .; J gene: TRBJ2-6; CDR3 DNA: TGTGCCAGCAGCCCCAACGGCAGGGGAGCTGGGGCCAACGTCCTGACTTTC; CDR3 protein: CASSPNGRGAGANVLTF
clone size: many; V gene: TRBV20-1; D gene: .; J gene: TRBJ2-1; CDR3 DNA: TGCAGTGCCGGTGGGGGACTTAACTACAATGAGCAGTTCTTC; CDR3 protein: CSAGGGLNYNEQFF
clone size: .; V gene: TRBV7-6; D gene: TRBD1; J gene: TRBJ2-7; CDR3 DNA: TGTGCCAGCAGCTTAGGTGGAAGGGGGCGAGGAGTACTAACCTACGAGCAGTACTTC; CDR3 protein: CASSLGGRGRGVLTYEQYF
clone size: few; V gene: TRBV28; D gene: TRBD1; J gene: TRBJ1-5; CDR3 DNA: TGTGCTTCCGACAGGGGCGCTCAGCCCCAGCATTTT; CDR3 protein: CASDRGAQPQHF
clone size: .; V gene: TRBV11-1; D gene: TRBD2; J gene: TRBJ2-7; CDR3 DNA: TGTGCCAGCAGCTCCCCGGGACTAGCAACCGAGCAGTACTTC; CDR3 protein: CASSSPGLATEQYF
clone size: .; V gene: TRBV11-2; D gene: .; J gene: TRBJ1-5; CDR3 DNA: TGTGCCAGCCCATCGTGCAGGGAGAGAAGCAATCAACCCCAGCATTTT; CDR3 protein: CASPSCRERSNQPQHF
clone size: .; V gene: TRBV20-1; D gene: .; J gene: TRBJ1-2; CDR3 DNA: TGCAGTGCTAGAGATATTCAGCGGGCGTCCTATGGCTACACCTTC; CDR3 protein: CSARDIQRASYGYTF
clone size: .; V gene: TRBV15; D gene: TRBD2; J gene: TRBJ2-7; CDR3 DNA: TGTGCCACCAGCACACGCGGGGGCGAGCAGTACTTC; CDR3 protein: CATSTRGGEQYF